The rows below give T cell receptor beta chains drawn from one sample of a study of cytomegalovirus exposure and HLA in healthy donors. Data came from immunoSEQ multiplex PCR; TCRdb stores just in-frame clones and leaves some out. The repertoire holds 100,000 to 150,000 clones, with roughly 80% as singletons. The source material was PBMCs. Source of these receptors: a man aged 18 to 35 in good health and CMV-seropositive. Each CDR3 is given with its conserved first and last residue. The D gene is left open where the match is weak. Clone sizes are given selectively: once, few, many, or a class where the clone is expanded.

J: TRBJ2-7
V: TRBV19
size: .
D: TRBD2
CDR3: CASGVASGTYEQYF
DNA: TGTGCCAGTGGCGTGGCTAGCGGCACCTACGAGCAGTACTTC

J: TRBJ1-6
V: TRBV9
size: .
D: TRBD1
CDR3: CASSEQGLNSPPHF
DNA: TGTGCCAGCAGCGAACAGGGGTTAAATTCACCCCCCCACTTT

J: TRBJ1-2
V: TRBV4-3
size: few
D: TRBD1
CDR3: CASSEDRGYGYTF
DNA: TGCGCCAGCAGCGAAGACAGGGGTTATGGCTACACCTTC

J: TRBJ2-1
V: TRBV4-3
size: few
D: TRBD2
CDR3: CASSQDREGNNEQFF
DNA: TGCGCCAGCAGCCAAGATCGGGAGGGGAACAATGAGCAGTTCTTC

J: TRBJ2-3
V: TRBV9
size: .
D: TRBD2
CDR3: CASGTSGGSTDTQYF
DNA: TGTGCCAGTGGAACTAGCGGGGGGAGCACAGATACGCAGTATTTT

J: TRBJ2-4
V: TRBV5-5
size: .
D: .
CDR3: CASSTDPPGIQYF
DNA: TGTGCCAGCAGCACAGACCCCCCCGGCATTCAGTACTTC

J: TRBJ2-1
V: TRBV7-2
size: once
D: TRBD1
CDR3: CASSSRTGLLQTNEQFF
DNA: TGTGCCAGCAGCTCCCGGACAGGTCTCCTCCAAACCAATGAGCAGTTCTTC

J: TRBJ2-7
V: TRBV6-5
size: .
D: TRBD2
CDR3: CASSYGTSGEAYEQYF
DNA: TGTGCCAGCAGTTACGGTACTAGCGGGGAAGCCTACGAGCAGTACTTC

J: TRBJ2-5
V: TRBV14
size: .
D: .
CDR3: CASSQLRRQETQYF
DNA: TGTGCCAGCAGCCAATTGAGGCGACAAGAGACCCAGTACTTC

J: TRBJ1-1
V: TRBV10-2
size: once
D: TRBD1
CDR3: CASGRTGGNTEAFF
DNA: TGCGCCAGCGGACGCACAGGGGGCAACACTGAAGCTTTCTTT

J: TRBJ2-5
V: TRBV7-6
size: .
D: .
CDR3: CASSLTRQGRVQETQYF
DNA: TGTGCCAGCAGCTTAACCAGACAGGGGAGGGTACAAGAGACCCAGTACTTC